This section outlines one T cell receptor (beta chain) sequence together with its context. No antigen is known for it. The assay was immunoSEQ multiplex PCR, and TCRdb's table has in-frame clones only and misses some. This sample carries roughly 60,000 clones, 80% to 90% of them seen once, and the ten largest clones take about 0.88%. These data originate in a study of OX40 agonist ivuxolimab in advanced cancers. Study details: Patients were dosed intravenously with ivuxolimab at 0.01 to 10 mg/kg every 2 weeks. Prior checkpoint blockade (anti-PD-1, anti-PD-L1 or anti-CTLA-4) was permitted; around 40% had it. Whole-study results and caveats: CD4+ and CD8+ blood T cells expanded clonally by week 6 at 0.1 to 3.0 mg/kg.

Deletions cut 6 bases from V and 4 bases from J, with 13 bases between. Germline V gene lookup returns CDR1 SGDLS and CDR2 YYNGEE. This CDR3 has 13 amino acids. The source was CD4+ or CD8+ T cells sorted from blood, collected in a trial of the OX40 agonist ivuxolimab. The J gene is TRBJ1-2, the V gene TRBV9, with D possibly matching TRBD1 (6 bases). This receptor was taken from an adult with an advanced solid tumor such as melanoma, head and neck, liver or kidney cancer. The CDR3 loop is CASNVGTTYGYTF. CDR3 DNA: TGTGCCAGCAACGTGGGGACAACCTATGGCTACACCTTC.